Each of the 5 T cell receptor beta chains below was sequenced from the same sample in a study of blood T cell repertoires in COVID-19. The assay was immunoSEQ multiplex PCR, and TCRdb's table has in-frame clones only and misses some. The top ten clones hold approximately 2.1% of a sample with around 110,000 clones, approximately 82% of them seen once. Sequenced: peripheral blood. Receptors were obtained from a man aged 30 to 45 with acute or convalescent COVID-19.

This sequence joins TRBV2 and TRBJ2-1; TRBD1 is a possible D gene (7 bases). Germline assignment: CDR1 SNHLY and CDR2 FYNNEI. The CDR3 has 15 residues. Between the trimmed V and J ends, which lost 1 base and 3 bases, there was a span of 10 bases. CDR3 sequence: CASSEGQGGYNEQFF. Here the CDR3 DNA reads TGTGCCAGCAGTGAAGGCCAGGGGGGCTACAATGAGCAGTTCTTC.

The chain has TRBV6-5 and TRBJ2-7, with 7 bases lining up with TRBD1. Germline assignment: CDR1 MNHEY and CDR2 SVGAGI. V shed 8 bases and J 6 bases; nucleotides not matched to a gene: 13. CDR3 length: 14 amino acids. The CDR3 nucleotides read TGTGCCAGCCGCGACAGGGTTTCACGCGTCGAGCAGTACGTC. This sequence encodes CASRDRVSRVEQYV.

The chain employs TRBV27 and TRBJ1-6; D is ambiguous. Trimming removed 4 bases from V and 6 bases from J, with 13 bases in between. Germline lookup yields CDR1 MNHEY and CDR2 SMNVEV (reference sequence). This CDR3 region has 15 residues. Written as DNA, the CDR3 is TGTGCCAGCAGTTCGGCGGCTGGCCGTAATTCACCCCTCCACTTT. Translation: CASSSAAGRNSPLHF.

The J gene is TRBJ1-2, the V gene TRBV6-2 or TRBV6-3, with a weak D call TRBD1 (6 bases). V dropped 6 bases and J dropped 8 bases, with 13 bases sitting between them. Germline CDR1 is MNHEY and CDR2 is SVGEGT. The CDR3 runs to 12 residues. The CDR3 reads CASSPTGLGYTF. In DNA form, the CDR3 reads TGTGCCAGCAGCCCGACAGGTTTGGGCTACACCTTC.

The chain is built from TRBV6-5 and TRBJ1-4; D unclear. Between the trimmed V and J ends, which lost 2 bases and 7 bases, there was a span of 17 bases. Per the germline V gene, CDR1 is MNHEY and CDR2 is SVGAGI. CDR3 length: 16 residues. CDR3 region: CASSYGVGRGGEKLFF. CDR3 bases: TGTGCCAGCAGTTACGGGGTTGGGCGGGGAGGTGAAAAACTGTTTTTT.